The present T cell receptor (beta chain) was sequenced within a study of CD8 T cells in Susac syndrome. The V gene's germline CDR1 is SGHTA and CDR2 FQGTGA. The CDR3 has 14 amino acids. V gave up 2 bases and J gave up 8 bases, with 15 bases separating them. When the RNA was reverse transcribed, random hexamers were used with an input of roughly 0.45 to 1 ug. TCRdb reprocessed the immunoSEQ multiplex PCR reads via MiXCR and lists one record per CDR3 protein. The table lists about 83,000 distinct CDR3 sequences, roughly 95% of them singletons. This clonotype was sampled from a human donor with Susac syndrome. This chain uses TRBV7-3 with TRBJ1-1; no clear D. The sequenced sample was CD8+ T cells from PBMCs. The DNA of the CDR3 is TGTGCCAGCAGCTTAGGTTTGGTAGGGTCGGAAGCTTTCTTT. This translates into CASSLGLVGSEAFF.